This TCR beta chain was retrieved from a study of blood T cell repertoires in COVID-19. For the study at large: Sites across the United States, Italy and Spain contributed samples from acute and convalescent COVID-19. Nucleic acid was either cDNA or gDNA, and it came from T cells, B-cell-depleted T cells, or PBMCs.

The table came from immunoSEQ multiplex PCR; TCRdb's copy has only in-frame clones and leaves some out. The sample includes approximately 200,000 clones, nearly 90% of them seen just once. The V gene's germline CDR1 is MNHEY and CDR2 SVGAGI. After removal of 5 bases from V and 8 bases from J, the junction contained 4 bases not matched to a gene. There are 12 residues in the CDR3. This clonotype originated in a man under 40 who had recovered from COVID-19. The J gene is TRBJ1-1, the V gene TRBV6-5; 8 bases match TRBD1. The sample consisted of PBMCs or T cells enriched from blood (not recorded which). CDR3 residues: CASSRTGLEAFF. CDR3 nucleotides: TGTGCCAGCAGTAGGACAGGGTTAGAAGCTTTCTTT.